The TCR beta chain under discussion was sequenced for a study of shared clonotypes between healthy human individuals. The CDR3 covers 15 residues. The trim removed 4 bases at V and 1 base at J, leaving 5 bases unmatched. Germline V gene lookup returns CDR1 SGHDT and CDR2 YYEEEE. Naive CD8 populations comprised CD45RO-negative cells positively selected for CCR7, excluding terminally differentiated effector memory CD45RA+ cells. On this clone itself: What it recognizes is unknown.

Profiled with immunoSEQ multiplex PCR; TCRdb holds only in-frame clones, not every one. The sample yields around 600,000 clones, about 95% seen once. Study conclusions and caveats: The study's rarefaction showed incomplete sorted-subset sequencing despite large depth. Clonotype sharing among donors was thought likely to change with sequencing depth. Naive subsets usually exceeded memory subsets in estimated richness. The represented genetic and exposure-history diversity was limited by the small number of donors.

Sequencing was performed on naive CD8+ T cells sorted from blood. The chain carries TRBV5-6 and TRBJ1-2; the match to TRBD1 covers 9 bases. The TCR was taken from a woman aged 25 to 45 in good health. CDR3 in amino acids: CASSLRTGDNYGYTF. In DNA, the CDR3 is TGTGCCAGCAGCCTAAGGACAGGGGATAACTATGGCTACACCTTC. The full variable domain, with the rest looked up from reference TRBV5-6 and TRBJ1-2, is DAGVTQSPTHLIKTRGQQVTLRCSPKSGHDTVSWYQQALGQGPQFIFQYYEEEERQRGNFPDRFSGHQFPNYSSELNVNALLLGDSALYLCASSLRTGDNYGYTFGSGTRLTVV.